The 2 T cell receptor beta chains given below trace back to one sample, sequenced in a study of metastatic and nonmetastatic thyroid tumors. Every patient underwent thyroid surgery untreated. Using MiXCR, TCRdb reanalyzed the PCR reads. The sample consists of approximately 12,000 clones, roughly a third of them appearing once. Specimen: tumor tissue. The origin of the receptors is a female donor with papillary thyroid cancer or a benign thyroid nodule (not recorded which). Some clones in this sample may be carry-over from other donors' samples.

This clone counts as large. The chain links TRBV24-1 to TRBJ1-1; 7 nucleotides line up with TRBD1. The ends lost 3 bases at V and 0 bases at J; junction bases unmatched: 6. This CDR3 is 16 amino acids long. Germline CDR1 reads KGHDR; CDR2 reads SFDVKD. The CDR3 DNA follows: TGTGCCACCAGTGATAGGGGACAGAGAATGAACACTGAAGCTTTCTTT. Its protein product is CATSDRGQRMNTEAFF.

This clone was seen only a few times. A read error is possible here, since a much larger clone lies one base away. The chain joins TRBV2 to TRBJ1-2, with 7 bases lining up with TRBD1. The CDR3 covers 16 residues. CDR1 SNHLY and CDR2 FYNNEI come from the germline V gene. The CDR3 protein is CANSESPGQPSYGYTF. In nucleotides, the CDR3 is TGTGCCAACAGTGAGAGCCCGGGACAGCCCTCCTATGGCTACACCTTC.